Below, one T cell receptor beta chain is given with its context. The sample originates from a study of blood T cell repertoires in COVID-19. The wider study: There were acute and convalescent COVID-19 samples, and they came from the United States, Italy and Spain. The cDNA or gDNA used as material had been derived from T cells, B-cell-depleted T cells, or PBMCs.

TCRdb keeps only in-frame clones here, not all; method: immunoSEQ multiplex PCR. The sample includes approximately 180,000 clones, 80% to 90% of them seen just once. There are 17 residues in the CDR3. The junction had 11 bases not matched to a gene; V was cut back by 1 base and J by 5 bases. CDR1 is LGHDT, CDR2 YNNKEL, per germline (reference sequence). The chain couples TRBV3-1 (or the pseudogene TRBV3-2) to TRBJ2-3; 8 bases are shared with TRBD2. Material for sequencing was peripheral blood. The sequence came from a human donor with active or convalescent COVID-19. The donor label of this sample is uncertain. The CDR3, as DNA: TGTGCCAGCAGCCAAGTTTACGGGAGGGACCCACGAGATACGCAGTATTTT. Protein product: CASSQVYGRDPRDTQYF.